A single sample gave rise to the 10 T cell receptor beta chains below, sequenced in a study of T cell responses to AZD1222 COVID-19 vaccine. Method: immunoSEQ multiplex PCR; TCRdb's copy keeps in-frame clones and lacks some. The data hold some 86,000 clones, with around 81% observed a single time. The sample was peripheral blood, taken on day 0 of AZD1222 vaccination. The receptor source for this set is an adult in good health.

This clone occurred once. The rearrangement joins TRBV5-1 to TRBJ2-5; D not resolved. Looked up from germline, CDR1 is SGHRS and CDR2 is YFSETQ. V was shortened by 1 base and J by 5 bases, with 12 bases between the two germline ends. The CDR3 is 14 residues long. The CDR3 is CASSLSPVGETQYF. The CDR3 region has the DNA TGCGCCAGCAGCTTGAGTCCTGTTGGGGAGACCCAGTACTTC.

The rearrangement links TRBV5-5 to TRBJ1-2; 10 bases are a match to TRBD1. The CDR3 runs 13 residues. Trimming at V came to 4 bases and at J to 5 bases, leaving 2 bases not matched to a gene. Per the germline V gene, CDR1 is SGHKS and CDR2 is YYEKEE (reference sequence). The CDR3 coding sequence is TGTGCCAGCAGCCAGGGACAGGGGTATGGCTACACCTTC. Encoded protein: CASSQGQGYGYTF.

The chain uses TRBV18 and TRBJ2-2; D is unclear. CDR3 length: 13 residues. Germline values: CDR1 KGHSH, CDR2 LQKENI. V dropped 3 bases and J dropped 4 bases, with 6 bases sitting between them. CDR3 amino acids: CASSPRTTGELFF. As DNA, the CDR3 is TGTGCCAGCTCACCGCGTACCACCGGGGAGCTGTTTTTT. Combining the CDR3 with reference TRBV18 and TRBJ2-2 gives the whole variable domain NAGVMQNPRHLVRRRGQEARLRCSPMKGHSHVYWYRQLPEEGLKFMVYLQKENIIDESGMPKERFSAEFPKEGPSILRIQQVVRGDSAAYFCASSPRTTGELFFGEGSRLTVL.

This clone was seen a single time. The chain joins TRBV2 to TRBJ2-1; 7 positions match TRBD2. Germline loops: CDR1 SNHLY, CDR2 FYNNEI. J was trimmed by 8 bases and V by 5 bases; bases with no gene match: 3. This CDR3 is built from 12 residues. The CDR3 DNA is TGTGCCAGCAGTTTCGGGGGGTATGAGCAGTTCTTC. Encoded protein: CASSFGGYEQFF.

This clone was seen more than once but under ten times. The gene calls are TRBV6-6 and TRBJ2-7; 9 bases align to TRBD1. The V and J ends lost 5 bases and 7 bases, in that order; junction bases with no gene match: 9. CDR1 and CDR2 from the germline V gene are MNHNY and SVGAGI (reference sequence). This CDR3 has 14 amino acids. This CDR3 reads CASSLGQGLGEQYF. In DNA form, the CDR3 reads TGTGCCAGCAGTCTGGGACAGGGCCTTGGGGAGCAGTACTTC.

This clone was counted only a few times. The rearrangement joins TRBV28 to TRBJ1-5, with D possibly TRBD1 on 5 matching bases. V shed 8 bases and J shed 4 bases, with 15 bases lying between them. The CDR3 length is 14 residues. CDR1 MDHEN and CDR2 SYDVKM come from the germline V gene. Here the CDR3 reads CASASGGTNQPQHF. DNA of the CDR3: TGTGCCAGCGCCTCCGGGGGGACGAATCAGCCCCAGCATTTT.

The V gene is TRBV5-6, the J gene TRBJ1-6, with D perhaps TRBD1 (5 bases). Germline values: CDR1 SGHDT, CDR2 YYEEEE. The V and J ends lost 5 bases and 7 bases respectively, with 13 bases between them. The CDR3 is 14 amino acids. This CDR3 is CASRGVERNSPLHF. The CDR3 bases are TGTGCCAGCAGGGGGGTGGAACGGAATTCACCCCTCCACTTT.

This chain joins TRBV5-8 and TRBJ1-5; unclear D gene. The CDR3 sequence is 15 residues long. V gave up 5 bases and J gave up 0 bases, with 12 bases separating them. CDR1 is SGHTS, CDR2 YDEGEE, per germline. Here the CDR3 DNA reads TGTGCCAGCAGACGAGGGTCAGATAGCAATCAGCCCCAGCATTTT. The encoded protein is CASRRGSDSNQPQHF.

The chain uses TRBV11-2 and TRBJ2-7, with 8 bases matching TRBD1. V lost 5 bases to trimming and J lost 4 bases; unmatched junction nucleotides: 10. From germline, CDR1 is SGHAT and CDR2 FQNNGV. This CDR3 has 15 amino acids. This CDR3 is CASSISGGSGYEQYF. DNA for the CDR3: TGTGCCAGCAGCATCTCAGGGGGCTCAGGGTACGAGCAGTACTTC.

The V and J genes are TRBV13 and TRBJ2-1; 8 nucleotides agree with TRBD1. CDR3 length: 15 residues. Germline CDR1 is PRHDT and CDR2 is FYEKMQ (reference sequence). Germline trimming cut 3 bases from V and 4 bases from J; bases unmatched to any gene: 5. The CDR3 here is CASSFGDRSYNEQFF. The CDR3 DNA reads TGTGCCAGCAGCTTCGGGGACAGGTCTTACAATGAGCAGTTCTTC. The full variable domain, with the rest looked up from reference TRBV13 and TRBJ2-1, is AAGVIQSPRHLIKEKRETATLKCYPIPRHDTVYWYQQGPGQDPQFLISFYEKMQSDKGSIPDRFSAQQFSDYHSELNMSSLELGDSALYFCASSFGDRSYNEQFFGPGTRLTVL.